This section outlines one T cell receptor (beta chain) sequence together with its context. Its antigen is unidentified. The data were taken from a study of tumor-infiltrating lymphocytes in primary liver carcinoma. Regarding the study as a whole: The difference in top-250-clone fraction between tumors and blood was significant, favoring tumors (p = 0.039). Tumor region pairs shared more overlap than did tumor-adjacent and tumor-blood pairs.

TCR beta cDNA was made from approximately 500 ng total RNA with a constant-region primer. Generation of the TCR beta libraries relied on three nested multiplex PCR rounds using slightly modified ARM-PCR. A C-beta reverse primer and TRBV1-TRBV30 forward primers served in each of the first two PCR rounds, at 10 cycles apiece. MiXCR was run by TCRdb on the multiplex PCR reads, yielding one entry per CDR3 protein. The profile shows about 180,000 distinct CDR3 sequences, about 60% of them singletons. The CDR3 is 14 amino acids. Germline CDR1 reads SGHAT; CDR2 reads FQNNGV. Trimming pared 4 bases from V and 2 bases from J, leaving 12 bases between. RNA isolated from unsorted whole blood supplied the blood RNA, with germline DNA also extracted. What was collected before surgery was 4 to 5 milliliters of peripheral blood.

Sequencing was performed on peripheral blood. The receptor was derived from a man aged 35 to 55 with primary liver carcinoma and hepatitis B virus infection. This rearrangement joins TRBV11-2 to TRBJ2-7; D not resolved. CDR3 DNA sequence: TGTGCCAGCAGCTACACCGGCGGTCCCTACGAGCAGTACTTC. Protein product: CASSYTGGPYEQYF.